This passage covers 23 T cell receptor beta chains from one sample sequenced in a study of T cells in Graves' hyperthyroidism and ophthalmopathy. Regions amplified from RNA transcripts were the TCR beta CDR3 regions. With the HTBI primer set, the TCR CDR3 went through a first round of RT-PCR. TCRdb called the multiplex PCR reads again in MiXCR, with one record for every CDR3 protein. The table has a few hundred thousand distinct CDR3 sequences, about 15% seen once. Sequenced input: blood. These receptors originate from a young woman with Graves' hyperthyroidism.

This clonotype was seen repeatedly, ten times or more. The CDR3, as DNA: TGTGCCAGCAGCCAAGACAGGGCTAACACTGAAGCTTTCTTT. Its translation is CASSQDRANTEAFF. The chain combines TRBV14 with TRBJ1-1; D is perhaps TRBD1 (5 bases). CDR3 length: 14 residues. V gave up 0 bases and J gave up 2 bases, with 7 bases separating them. CDR1 is SGHDN and CDR2 is FVKESK in the germline V gene.

The table lists this clonotype with many counts. This chain links TRBV5-1 with TRBJ1-5, with D hard to call. The CDR3 is made up of 15 amino acids. CDR1 and CDR2 (germline): SGHRS, YFSETQ. Trimming left V 0 bases short and J 2 bases short, with 9 bases between. This CDR3 is CASSLEGPGNQPQHF. The CDR3 DNA sequence: TGCGCCAGCAGCTTGGAAGGGCCCGGCAATCAGCCCCAGCATTTT.

This clonotype was counted many times. This chain links TRBV6-1 with TRBJ2-5; the D call may be TRBD1 or TRBD2 (5 bases each). CDR1 is MNHNS and CDR2 is SASEGT in the germline V gene. Trimming stripped 6 bases from V and 5 bases from J, with 22 bases between. The CDR3 has 16 amino acids. As DNA, the CDR3 is TGTGCCAGCAGACCGGGGACCGGGGCGACCACCGAGACCCAGTACTTC. It codes for CASRPGTGATTETQYF.

The table lists this clonotype with many counts. The rearrangement links TRBV18 to TRBJ2-5; TRBD2 matches 7 bases. The V and J ends lost 0 bases and 5 bases, in that order; junction bases with no gene match: 6. CDR1 is KGHSH and CDR2 is LQKENI in the germline V gene. The CDR3 runs 15 residues. The CDR3 DNA reads TGTGCCAGCTCACCACCAATCGACGGGGGGGAGACCCAGTACTTC. Its translation: CASSPPIDGGETQYF. Combining the CDR3 with reference TRBV18 and TRBJ2-5 gives the whole variable domain NAGVMQNPRHLVRRRGQEARLRCSPMKGHSHVYWYRQLPEEGLKFMVYLQKENIIDESGMPKERFSAEFPKEGPSILRIQQVVRGDSAAYFCASSPPIDGGETQYFGPGTRLLVL.

The rearrangement joins TRBV12-3 or TRBV12-4 to TRBJ2-2; 8 bases align to TRBD2. Germline trimming cut 3 bases from V and 8 bases from J; bases unmatched to any gene: 8. This CDR3 has 15 amino acids. The CDR3 loop is CASSFSGLEPGELFF. The CDR3, as DNA: TGTGCCAGCAGTTTCTCGGGACTAGAGCCTGGGGAGCTGTTTTTT.

This clonotype occurred a few times. The chain links TRBV6-1 to TRBJ2-7; TRBD2 matches 8 bases. Germline V gene lookup returns CDR1 MNHNS and CDR2 SASEGT. The CDR3 consists of 15 residues. The ends lost 6 bases at V and 5 bases at J; junction bases unmatched: 12. The CDR3 nucleotides are TGTGCCAGCAGAAATAGCGGGACCTGGTCAGACGAGCAGTACTTC. Protein product: CASRNSGTWSDEQYF.

The rearrangement uses TRBV27 and TRBJ2-2; 11 nucleotides line up with TRBD2. V trimming: 6 bases; J trimming: 2 bases; junction bases outside the gene matches: 8. In germline, CDR1 is MNHEY, CDR2 SMNVEV (reference sequence). CDR3 length: 17 residues. The CDR3 protein is CASRLTSGRSNTGELFF. As DNA, the CDR3 is TGTGCCAGCAGACTCACTAGCGGGAGAAGTAACACCGGGGAGCTGTTTTTT.

The rearrangement uses TRBV4-1 and TRBJ1-5; possible D gene TRBD1, 6 bases. Germline CDR1 MGHRA, CDR2 YSYEKL. Trimming shortened V by 0 bases and J by 7 bases, and 16 bases separated the two germline ends. The CDR3 has 16 amino acids. In nucleotides, the CDR3 is TGCGCCAGCAGCCAAGATGGAGCAGGGGACGGGCAGCCCCAGCATTTT. It codes for CASSQDGAGDGQPQHF.

The genes are TRBV27 and TRBJ2-2; D tentatively reads TRBD1 or TRBD2 (5 bases each). This CDR3 has 15 amino acids. Germline values: CDR1 MNHEY, CDR2 SMNVEV (reference sequence). The V end was cut by 3 bases, the J end by 4 bases, with 12 bases between. The CDR3 loop reads CASSFEGRSTGELFF. The DNA of the CDR3 is TGTGCCAGCAGTTTTGAGGGGCGCAGCACCGGGGAGCTGTTTTTT.

This clonotype was counted ten times or more. V and J are TRBV2 and TRBJ2-5; weak D call: TRBD1 (5 bases). Trimming stripped 7 bases from V and 1 base from J, with 10 bases between. The germline V gene encodes CDR1 SNHLY and CDR2 FYNNEI. The CDR3 sequence is 13 residues long. Here the CDR3 reads CASTRARQETQYF. The CDR3 DNA reads TGTGCCAGCACCAGGGCTCGCCAAGAGACCCAGTACTTC.

V gene TRBV25-1 combines with J gene TRBJ2-3; TRBD1 or TRBD2 may be the D gene (5 bases each). CDR1 and CDR2 from the germline V gene are MGHDK and SYGVNS. With 0 bases removed from V and 0 bases from J, the gap between germline ends came to 10 bases. CDR3 length: 16 amino acids. CDR3 sequence (DNA): TGTGCCAGCAGTGAATATGGGGGACGGAGCACAGATACGCAGTATTTT. It specifies CASSEYGGRSTDTQYF.

This clonotype was found many times. The chain is built from TRBV29-1 and TRBJ2-5, with 9 bases lining up with TRBD2. The CDR3 sequence is 15 residues long. Per germline, CDR1 SQVTM and CDR2 ANQGSEA. V lost 4 bases to trimming and J lost 2 bases; unmatched junction nucleotides: 8. CDR3 region: CSVGLSAGGQETQYF. CDR3 nucleotides: TGCAGCGTTGGGCTCTCGGCGGGAGGGCAAGAGACCCAGTACTTC.

This clonotype was counted many times. The chain uses TRBV11-2 and TRBJ2-2, with D perhaps assigned TRBD1 or TRBD2 (5 bases each). V lost 5 bases and J 1 base, leaving 17 bases between the germline ends. The CDR3 contains 17 residues. Germline assignment: CDR1 SGHAT and CDR2 FQNNGV. The CDR3 loop is CASSPEWGSGNTGELFF. The CDR3, as DNA: TGTGCCAGCAGCCCAGAGTGGGGGTCGGGGAACACCGGGGAGCTGTTTTTT.

This clonotype was picked up many times. DNA of the CDR3: TGTGCCAGCAGCCTAGGCGGGGAGGGCCGGGAGACCCAGTACTTC. Translated, it gives CASSLGGEGRETQYF. The chain carries TRBV7-3 and TRBJ2-5; TRBD2 agrees at 7 bases. This CDR3 has 15 amino acids. Losses at the gene ends were 5 bases for V and 5 bases for J; bases not matched to a gene: 11. The germline V gene has CDR1 SGHTA and CDR2 FQGTGA. Variable domain in full (rest from reference TRBV7-3 and TRBJ2-5): GAGVSQTPSNKVTEKGKYVELRCDPISGHTALYWYRQSLGQGPEFLIYFQGTGAADDSGLPNDRFFAVRPEGSVSTLKIQRTERGDSAVYLCASSLGGEGRETQYFGPGTRLLVL.

As concerns this clonotype: A much larger clonotype is one base distant, so this may be a read error. The chain employs TRBV28 and TRBJ2-1; D is perhaps TRBD2 (6 bases). This CDR3 has 11 residues. Looked up from germline, CDR1 is MDHEN and CDR2 is SYDVKM. Deletions cut 4 bases from V and 9 bases from J, with 7 bases between. The CDR3 DNA follows: TGTGCCAGCAGTTCCGGGAGTGAGCAGTTCTTC. Translation: CASSSGSEQFF.

This clonotype showed up many times. The chain couples TRBV2 to TRBJ2-3; TRBD2 aligns across 10 bases. With V trimmed by 2 bases and J by 2 bases, 4 bases remained unmatched. The CDR3 has 16 amino acids. Germline lookup yields CDR1 SNHLY and CDR2 FYNNEI. The CDR3 region has the DNA TGTGCCAGCAGTGAAAGAAGCGGGAGGGACACAGATACGCAGTATTTT. Translation gives CASSERSGRDTDTQYF.

This clonotype was seen many times. The chain uses TRBV27 and TRBJ2-7; TRBD1 or TRBD2 may be the D gene (6 bases each). Trimming left V 9 bases short and J 1 base short, with 19 bases between. Germline lookup yields CDR1 MNHEY and CDR2 SMNVEV (reference sequence). The CDR3 loop spans 15 amino acids. DNA for the CDR3: TGTGCCAGTACCCCTTCAGGGGAGGTATCCTACGAGCAGTACTTC. Translated, it gives CASTPSGEVSYEQYF.

This clonotype has a count of ten or more. V usage is TRBV11-2 and J usage is TRBJ2-1; no firm D call. Trimming pared 5 bases from V and 7 bases from J, leaving 3 bases between. The CDR3 loop spans 10 amino acids. The germline CDR1 and CDR2 sequences are SGHAT and FQNNGV. The CDR3 sequence is CASSHNEQFF. The DNA of the CDR3 is TGTGCCAGCAGCCATAATGAGCAGTTCTTC.

This chain uses TRBV9 with TRBJ2-5; TRBD1 matches 12 bases. Germline CDR1 is SGDLS and CDR2 is YYNGEE. The J segment lost 5 bases and the V segment lost 0 bases, leaving 5 bases of the junction unmatched. The CDR3 has 16 residues. The CDR3 loop reads CASSVGGQGAGETQYF. In DNA, the CDR3 is TGTGCCAGCAGCGTAGGGGGACAGGGGGCAGGGGAGACCCAGTACTTC. Based on the CDR3 plus reference TRBV9 and TRBJ2-5, the full variable domain is DSGVTQTPKHLITATGQRVTLRCSPRSGDLSVYWYQQSLDQGLQFLIQYYNGEERAKGNILERFSAQQFPDLHSELNLSSLELGDSALYFCASSVGGQGAGETQYFGPGTRLLVL.

The genes are TRBV20-1 and TRBJ2-4, with D possibly TRBD2 on 5 matching bases. The V and J ends lost 6 bases and 3 bases respectively, with 18 bases between them. Germline-derived CDR1 and CDR2 are DFQATT and SNEGSKA (reference sequence). CDR3 length: 15 amino acids. The CDR3 DNA follows: TGCAGTGCCACAGCAAGGCTAGCTCACAAAAACATTCAGTACTTC. Its translation: CSATARLAHKNIQYF.

V and J are TRBV7-9 and TRBJ2-2; D might be TRBD1 (6 bases). V was clipped by 2 bases and J by 5 bases, with 12 bases between them. The CDR3 totals 15 residues. Germline V gene lookup returns CDR1 SEHNR and CDR2 FQNEAQ (reference sequence). The CDR3 DNA follows: TGTGCCAGCAGCTTATCCGGACAGTTGACCGGGGAGCTGTTTTTT. It is translated as CASSLSGQLTGELFF.

As concerns this clonotype: Given a much more abundant clone one base away, this may be a read error. The chain carries TRBV2 and TRBJ1-4; D may be TRBD1 (5 bases). Germline V gene sequence: CDR1 SNHLY, CDR2 FYNNEI. V lost 6 bases and J lost 8, with 10 bases in between. This CDR3 has 12 residues. In nucleotides, the CDR3 is TGTGCCAGCAGGGTAAGGACAGAAAAACTGTTTTTT. Translating it yields CASRVRTEKLFF.

The sample holds many counts of this clonotype. V usage is TRBV7-9 and J usage is TRBJ1-5; D uncertain. This CDR3 spans 20 amino acids. Trimming took off 3 bases at V and 0 bases at J, with 24 bases between the two ends. From germline, CDR1 is SEHNR and CDR2 FQNEAQ (reference sequence). CDR3 in DNA: TGTGCCAGCAGCTTGGCAGATACGATAATACCAAGGAATAGCAATCAGCCCCAGCATTTT. Encoded protein: CASSLADTIIPRNSNQPQHF.